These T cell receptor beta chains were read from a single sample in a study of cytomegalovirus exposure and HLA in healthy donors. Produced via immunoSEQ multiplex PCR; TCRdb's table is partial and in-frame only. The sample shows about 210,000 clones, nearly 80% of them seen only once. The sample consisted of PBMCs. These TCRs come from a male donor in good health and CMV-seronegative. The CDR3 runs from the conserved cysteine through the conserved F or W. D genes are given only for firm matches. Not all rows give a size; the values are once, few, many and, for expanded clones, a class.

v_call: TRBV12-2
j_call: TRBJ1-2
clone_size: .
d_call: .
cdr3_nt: TGTGCAAGTCAGGACGACAGGGGATATGGCTACACCTTC
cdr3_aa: CASQDDRGYGYTF

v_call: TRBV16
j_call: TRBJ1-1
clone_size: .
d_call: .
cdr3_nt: TGTGCCAGCAGCCAAGTTCAGACGGGCACTGAAGCTTTCTTT
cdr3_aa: CASSQVQTGTEAFF

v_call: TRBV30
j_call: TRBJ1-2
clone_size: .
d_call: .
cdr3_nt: TGTGCCTGGAGTGTATATCAGGGAAGGGACTACACCTTC
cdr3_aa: CAWSVYQGRDYTF

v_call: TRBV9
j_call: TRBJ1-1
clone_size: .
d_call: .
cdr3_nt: TGTGCCAGCAGCGCCTCCGGACCGGGGGGCACTGAAGCTTTCTTT
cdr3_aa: CASSASGPGGTEAFF

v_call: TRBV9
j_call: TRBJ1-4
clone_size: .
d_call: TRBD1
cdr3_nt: TGTGCCAGCAGCGCGAGGCAGGGGGGCGGAAAACTGTTTTTT
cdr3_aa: CASSARQGGGKLFF

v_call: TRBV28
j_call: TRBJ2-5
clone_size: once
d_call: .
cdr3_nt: TGTGCCAGCAGTTACCCCAGGGTGCAAGAGACCCAGTACTTC
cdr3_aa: CASSYPRVQETQYF

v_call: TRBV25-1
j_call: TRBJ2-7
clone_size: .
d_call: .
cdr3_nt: TGTGCCACCGAATCCATAGTCCGCTACGAGCAGTACTTC
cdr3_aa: CATESIVRYEQYF

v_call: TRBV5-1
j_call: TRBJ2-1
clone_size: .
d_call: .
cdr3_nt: TGCGCCAGCAGCTTTGCGGCCAATGAGCAGTTCTTC
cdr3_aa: CASSFAANEQFF

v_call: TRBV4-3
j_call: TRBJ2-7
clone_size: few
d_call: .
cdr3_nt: TGCGCCAGCAGCCAAGAGGAGGTCCACGAGCAGTACTTC
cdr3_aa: CASSQEEVHEQYF

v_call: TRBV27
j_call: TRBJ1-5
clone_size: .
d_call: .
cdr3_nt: TGTGCCAGCAGTTTAGGGGGAGGTCAGCCCCAGCATTTT
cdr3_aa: CASSLGGGQPQHF

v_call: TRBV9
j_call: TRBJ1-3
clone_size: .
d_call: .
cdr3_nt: TGTGCCAGCAGCGTAGCGGGAAACACCATATATTTT
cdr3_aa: CASSVAGNTIYF

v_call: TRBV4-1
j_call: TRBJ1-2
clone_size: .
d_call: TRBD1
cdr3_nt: TGCGCCAGCAGCCAACTGGGACAGGGGGTGGGCTACACCTTC
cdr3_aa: CASSQLGQGVGYTF

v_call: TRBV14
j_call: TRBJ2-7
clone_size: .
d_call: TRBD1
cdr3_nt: TGTGCCAGCAGCCCAGTCCGGGACAGGGGGGTTGGCATAGCGGGAACAAGGAGGTACGAGCAGTACTTC
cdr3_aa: CASSPVRDRGVGIAGTRRYEQYF

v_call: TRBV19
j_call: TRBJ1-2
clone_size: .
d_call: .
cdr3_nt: TGTGCCAGTACCGACTGGAGCTATGGCTACACCTTC
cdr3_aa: CASTDWSYGYTF

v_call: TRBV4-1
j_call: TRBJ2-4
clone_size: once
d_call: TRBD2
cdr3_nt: TGCGCCAGCAGCCAAATGGTCGGGGGGGCAAGCATTCAGTACTTC
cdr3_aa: CASSQMVGGASIQYF

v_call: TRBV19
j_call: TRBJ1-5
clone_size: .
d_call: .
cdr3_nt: TGTGCCAGTATGTCGCTGCGGGGTAACAATCAGCCCCAGCATTTT
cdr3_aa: CASMSLRGNNQPQHF

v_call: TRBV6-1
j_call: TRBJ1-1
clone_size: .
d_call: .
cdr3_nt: TGTGCCAGCAGCTCAGTCTCGAACACTGAAGCTTTCTTT
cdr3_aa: CASSSVSNTEAFF

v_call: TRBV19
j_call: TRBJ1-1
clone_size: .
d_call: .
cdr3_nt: TGTGCCAGTAGTATTTCGGGCAGGGGTGGTACTGAAGCTTTCTTT
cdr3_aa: CASSISGRGGTEAFF

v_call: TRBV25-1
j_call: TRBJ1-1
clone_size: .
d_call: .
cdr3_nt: TGTGCCAGCAGTGGAATGGGGCTCACTGAAGCTTTCTTT
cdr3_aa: CASSGMGLTEAFF

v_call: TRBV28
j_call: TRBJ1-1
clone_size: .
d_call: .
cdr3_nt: TGTGCCAGCAGTTTAACGGGGGACACTGAAGCTTTCTTT
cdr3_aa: CASSLTGDTEAFF

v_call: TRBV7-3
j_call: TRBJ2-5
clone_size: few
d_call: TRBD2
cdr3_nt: TGTGCCAGCAGCCGTAGGAGCGGGGGGGCTGAGGGAGAGACCCAGTACTTC
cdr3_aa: CASSRRSGGAEGETQYF

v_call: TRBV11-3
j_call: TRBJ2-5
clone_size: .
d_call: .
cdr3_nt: TGTGCCAGCAGCTTAGGACAGCAAGAAGAGACCCAGTACTTC
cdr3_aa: CASSLGQQEETQYF

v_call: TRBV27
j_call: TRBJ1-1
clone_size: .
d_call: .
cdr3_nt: TGTGCCAGCAGGACAGGTCGCACTGAAGCTTTCTTT
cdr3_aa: CASRTGRTEAFF

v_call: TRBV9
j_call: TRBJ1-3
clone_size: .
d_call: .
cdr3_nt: TGTGCCAGCAGCGTAGTGGCAGGGATATCGGGAAACACCATATATTTT
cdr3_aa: CASSVVAGISGNTIYF

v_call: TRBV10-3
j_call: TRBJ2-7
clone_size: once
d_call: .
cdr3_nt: TGTGCCATCAGTGAGGGTGTCGGGGGGCGGGAGCAGTACTTC
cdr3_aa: CAISEGVGGREQYF

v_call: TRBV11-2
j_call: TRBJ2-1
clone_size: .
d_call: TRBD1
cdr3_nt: TGTGCCAGCAGCTGGGGGCCGGGACAGGGAAGCAACAATGAGCAGTTCTTC
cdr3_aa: CASSWGPGQGSNNEQFF

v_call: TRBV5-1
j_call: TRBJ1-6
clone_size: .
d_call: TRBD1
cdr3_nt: TGCGCCAGCAGCGGCCCAGGGGGTTCCTATAATTCACCCCTCCACTTT
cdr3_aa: CASSGPGGSYNSPLHF

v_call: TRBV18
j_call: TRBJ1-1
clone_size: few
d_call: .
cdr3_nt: TGTGCCAGCTCACCTGACAAGAACACTGAAGCTTTCTTT
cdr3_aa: CASSPDKNTEAFF

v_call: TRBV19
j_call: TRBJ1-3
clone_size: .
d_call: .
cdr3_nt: TGTGCCACCCTGGGAGTTGGAAACACCATATATTTT
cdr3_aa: CATLGVGNTIYF

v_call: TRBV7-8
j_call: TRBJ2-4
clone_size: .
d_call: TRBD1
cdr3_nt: TGTGCCAGCAGCTTAGCGGGCGGCAGGGGGCGAAACATTCAGTACTTC
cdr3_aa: CASSLAGGRGRNIQYF

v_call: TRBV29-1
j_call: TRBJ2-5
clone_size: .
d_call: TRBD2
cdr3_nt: TGCAGCGGGAAGGGCGGGGGGGCCGTAGAGACCCAGTACTTC
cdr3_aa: CSGKGGGAVETQYF

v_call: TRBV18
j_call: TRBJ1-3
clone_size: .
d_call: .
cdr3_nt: TGTGCCAGCTCACCACTACCCAGGGTGAACACCATATATTTT
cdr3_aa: CASSPLPRVNTIYF

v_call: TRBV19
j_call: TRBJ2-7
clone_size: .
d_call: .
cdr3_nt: TGTGCCAGTAGTCCGGAGAACTACGAGCAGTACTTC
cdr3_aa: CASSPENYEQYF

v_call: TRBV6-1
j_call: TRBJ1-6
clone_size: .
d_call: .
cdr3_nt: TGTGCCAGCAGTGAACGGACAGTAGATAATTCACCCCTCCACTTT
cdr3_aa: CASSERTVDNSPLHF

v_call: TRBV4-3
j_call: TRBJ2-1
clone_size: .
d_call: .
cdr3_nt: TGCGCCAGCAGCCAAGAGGAAGGAGGCGTCGGTGAGCAGTTCTTC
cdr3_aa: CASSQEEGGVGEQFF

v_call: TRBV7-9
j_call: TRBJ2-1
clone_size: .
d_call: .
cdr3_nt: TGTGCCAGCAGGAGATACAATGAGCAGTTCTTC
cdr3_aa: CASRRYNEQFF

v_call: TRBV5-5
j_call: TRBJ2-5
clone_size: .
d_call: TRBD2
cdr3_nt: TGTGCCAGCAGACGAGAAACTAGCGGGGGGTCCCAAGAGACCCAGTACTTC
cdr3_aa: CASRRETSGGSQETQYF

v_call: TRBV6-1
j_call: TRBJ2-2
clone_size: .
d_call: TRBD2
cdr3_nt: TGTGCCAGCAGAAGACTAGCGGCGAACACCGGGGAGCTGTTTTTT
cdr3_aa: CASRRLAANTGELFF

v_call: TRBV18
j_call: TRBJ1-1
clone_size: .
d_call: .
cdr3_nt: TGTGCCAGCTCAAGGGGGGGGCTGGTGAACACTGAAGCTTTCTTT
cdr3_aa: CASSRGGLVNTEAFF

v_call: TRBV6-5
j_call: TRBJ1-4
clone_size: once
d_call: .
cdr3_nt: TGTGCCAGCAGTTACCCTAATGTTGCGAGTAATGAAAAACTGTTTTTT
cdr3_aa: CASSYPNVASNEKLFF

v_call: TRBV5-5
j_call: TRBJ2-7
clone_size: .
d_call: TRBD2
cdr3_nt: TGTGCCAGCAGCTTGGGCCCAGGGACTAGCGGGAGTCAGCAGTACTTC
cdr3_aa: CASSLGPGTSGSQQYF

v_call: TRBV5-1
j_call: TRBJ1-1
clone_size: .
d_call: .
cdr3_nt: TGCGCCAGCAGCTTAAATATGAACACTGAAGCTTTCTTT
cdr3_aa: CASSLNMNTEAFF

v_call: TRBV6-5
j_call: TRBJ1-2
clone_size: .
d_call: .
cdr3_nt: TGTGCCAGCAGTTACGACAGCCGCCTCTATGGCTACACCTTC
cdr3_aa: CASSYDSRLYGYTF

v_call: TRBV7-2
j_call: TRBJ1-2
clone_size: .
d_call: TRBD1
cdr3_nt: TGTGCCAGCAGCTTAACAGGGGACTATGGCTACACCTTC
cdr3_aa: CASSLTGDYGYTF

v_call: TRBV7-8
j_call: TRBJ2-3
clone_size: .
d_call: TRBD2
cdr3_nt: TGTGCCAGCAGCCCCGGGACTAGCGGGGGTTATACGCAGTATTTT
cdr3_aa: CASSPGTSGGYTQYF

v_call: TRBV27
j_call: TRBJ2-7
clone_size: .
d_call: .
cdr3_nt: TGTGCCAGCAGTGAACAGGGCTCCTACGAGCAGTACTTC
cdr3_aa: CASSEQGSYEQYF

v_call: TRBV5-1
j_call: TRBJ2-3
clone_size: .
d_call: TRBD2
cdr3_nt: TGCGCCAGCAGCTTGTTAGTAGCGGGGTCAGATACGCAGTATTTT
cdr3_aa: CASSLLVAGSDTQYF

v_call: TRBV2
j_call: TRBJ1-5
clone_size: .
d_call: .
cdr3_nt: TGTGCCAGCAGTGAGGGACAACTTAGCAATCAGCCCCAGCATTTT
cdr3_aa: CASSEGQLSNQPQHF

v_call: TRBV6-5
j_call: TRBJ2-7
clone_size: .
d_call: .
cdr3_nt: TGTGCCAGCAGCGACTGGGGGGACTACGAGCAGTACTTC
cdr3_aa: CASSDWGDYEQYF

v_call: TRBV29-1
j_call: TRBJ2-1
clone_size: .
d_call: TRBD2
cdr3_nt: TGCAGCGTCAGAGCGGGGTCCTACAATGAGCAGTTCTTC
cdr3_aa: CSVRAGSYNEQFF

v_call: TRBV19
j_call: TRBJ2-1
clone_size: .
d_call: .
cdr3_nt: TGTGCCAGTAGTAAGACTGGGAGCTCCTACAATGAGCAGTTCTTC
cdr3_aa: CASSKTGSSYNEQFF

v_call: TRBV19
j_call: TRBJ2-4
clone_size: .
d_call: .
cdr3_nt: TGTGCCAGTAGTATAGTTCACGGCCGGGGAGCCAAAAACATTCAGTACTTC
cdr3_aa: CASSIVHGRGAKNIQYF

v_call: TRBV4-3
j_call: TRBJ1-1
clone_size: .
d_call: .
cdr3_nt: TGCGCCAGCAGCCAAGATAGCCCGGGGTCGGTCACTGAAGCTTTCTTT
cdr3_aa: CASSQDSPGSVTEAFF